This is a list of T cell receptor beta chains from one sample in a study of vaccination and CD4 T cells after COVID-19. A single record per CDR3 protein comes from TCRdb applying MiXCR to the PCR reads. The sample has some 16,000 distinct CDR3 sequences, around 52% seen once. Antigens for these TCRs are unknown. The sample consisted of CD4+ T cells from blood, cultured in vitro, taken about 7 months after SARS-CoV-2 vaccination. The receptors were gathered from a human donor who had recovered from COVID-19. Both conserved end residues are part of each CDR3. The D gene is left open where the match is weak. Only part of the rows carry a size: once, few, many, or a class if the clone is expanded.

V	D	size	J	CDR3	DNA
TRBV20-1	.	.	TRBJ2-1	CSASRRSYNEQFF	TGCAGTGCTAGCAGGCGGAGCTACAATGAGCAGTTCTTC
TRBV7-8	TRBD2	once	TRBJ2-1	CASRPKGLAGGLRTYNEQFF	TGTGCCAGCAGGCCAAAAGGGCTAGCGGGAGGTCTGCGGACTTACAATGAGCAGTTCTTC
TRBV20-1	.	.	TRBJ2-3	CSARHWGDVDTQYF	TGCAGTGCTAGGCACTGGGGAGACGTTGATACGCAGTATTTT
TRBV6-1	TRBD1	.	TRBJ1-5	CASKQGAGGSNQPQHF	TGTGCCAGCAAACAGGGTGCAGGGGGGAGCAATCAGCCCCAGCATTTT
TRBV27	TRBD1	.	TRBJ1-2	CATRTGTGGLGYTF	TGTGCCACCCGGACCGGGACAGGGGGCCTTGGCTACACCTTC
TRBV20-1	TRBD2	.	TRBJ2-1	CSASYRGVSSYNEQFF	TGCAGTGCTAGTTATCGGGGGGTTAGCTCCTACAATGAGCAGTTCTTC
TRBV7-8	.	.	TRBJ2-2	CASSLELGYTGELFF	TGTGCCAGCAGCTTAGAGTTGGGGTACACCGGGGAGCTGTTTTTT
TRBV15	.	.	TRBJ2-3	CATSRDRPGGIDTQYF	TGTGCCACCAGCAGAGATCGGCCAGGGGGGATAGATACGCAGTATTTT
TRBV27	.	.	TRBJ2-3	CASSLRADSTDTQYF	TGTGCCAGCAGTTTACGCGCGGACAGCACAGATACGCAGTATTTT
TRBV19	.	.	TRBJ2-3	CASSIALMDTQYF	TGTGCCAGTAGTATAGCCCTTATGGATACGCAGTATTTT
TRBV7-6	.	.	TRBJ1-2	CASSPPNRDQARLGYTF	TGTGCCAGCAGCCCACCTAACCGGGACCAAGCCCGGCTTGGCTACACCTTC
TRBV6-5	TRBD2	few	TRBJ2-3	CASSYPGLAEQYF	TGTGCCAGCAGTTACCCGGGACTAGCGGAGCAGTATTTT
TRBV7-9	.	once	TRBJ2-5	CAPKRGGLDKAPEETQYF	TGTGCACCGAAGAGGGGGGGCCTAGACAAGGCCCCCGAGGAGACCCAGTACTTC
TRBV20-1	TRBD1	.	TRBJ1-1	CSAVRDRGNTEAFF	TGCAGTGCTGTCCGGGACAGGGGGAACACTGAAGCTTTCTTT
TRBV7-9	.	.	TRBJ1-5	CASSLFSDQPQHF	TGTGCCAGCAGCTTATTCAGCGATCAGCCCCAGCATTTT
TRBV10-1	.	.	TRBJ2-3	CASRDSSLTDTQYF	TGCGCCAGCAGAGATAGCAGCCTCACAGATACGCAGTATTTT
TRBV20-1	.	few	TRBJ1-2	CSARARPGVGGYTF	TGCAGTGCTAGAGCCCGTCCAGGGGTAGGTGGCTACACCTTC
TRBV2	TRBD1	.	TRBJ2-1	CASRQGQGFSVTDEQFF	TGTGCCAGCAGACAGGGACAGGGATTTTCCGTGACCGATGAGCAGTTCTTC
TRBV24-1	.	few	TRBJ2-5	CATSDRGTDQETQYF	TGTGCCACCAGTGACCGCGGGACAGACCAAGAGACCCAGTACTTC
TRBV20-1	TRBD1	few	TRBJ1-1	CSAGQGWTEAFF	TGCAGTGCTGGACAGGGGTGGACTGAAGCTTTCTTT
TRBV5-1	.	.	TRBJ1-5	CASSLYGVGGNQPQHF	TGCGCCAGCAGCTTGTATGGGGTTGGCGGCAATCAGCCCCAGCATTTT
TRBV19	.	once	TRBJ2-5	CASSPGNLGGTQYF	TGTGCCAGTAGTCCCGGGAACCTTGGGGGGACCCAGTACTTC
TRBV18	.	.	TRBJ1-2	CASSLGTHYGYTF	TGTGCCAGCTCACTCGGGACACACTATGGCTACACCTTC
TRBV5-4	.	.	TRBJ1-1	CASSRTENTEAFF	TGTGCCAGCAGCCGGACCGAGAACACTGAAGCTTTCTTT
TRBV10-3	.	.	TRBJ2-7	CATSTVSSYEQYF	TGTGCCACCAGTACAGTGAGCTCCTACGAGCAGTACTTC
TRBV18	.	few	TRBJ2-7	CASSPQGISYEQYF	TGTGCCAGCTCACCTCAGGGAATCTCCTACGAGCAGTACTTC
TRBV6-2/TRBV6-3	TRBD2	few	TRBJ2-2	CASSQRTSGNTGELFF	TGTGCCAGCAGTCAACGGACTAGCGGAAACACCGGGGAGCTGTTTTTT
TRBV20-1	TRBD1	.	TRBJ1-2	CSARDWQGAGGYTF	TGCAGTGCTAGAGATTGGCAGGGGGCGGGAGGCTACACCTTC
TRBV20-1	.	.	TRBJ1-2	CSAAKPGAGYTF	TGCAGTGCTGCCAAACCAGGGGCTGGCTACACCTTC
TRBV20-1	.	.	TRBJ1-1	CSARVNGGMYTEAFF	TGCAGTGCTAGAGTAAACGGGGGCATGTACACTGAAGCTTTCTTT
TRBV20-1	.	.	TRBJ1-1	CSASGPGQDNTEAFF	TGCAGTGCTAGTGGGCCCGGGCAGGATAACACTGAAGCTTTCTTT
TRBV7-9	TRBD2	.	TRBJ2-5	CASSLLAGGETQYF	TGTGCCAGCAGCTTACTAGCGGGAGGAGAGACCCAGTACTTC
TRBV11-3	TRBD2	.	TRBJ2-5	CASSPQSGREPPETQYF	TGTGCCAGCAGCCCTCAGAGTGGGCGGGAGCCCCCAGAGACCCAGTACTTC
TRBV6-1	.	.	TRBJ2-6	CASSAHSGANVLTF	TGTGCCAGCAGTGCCCACTCTGGGGCCAACGTCCTGACTTTC
TRBV7-2	TRBD2	.	TRBJ2-5	CASSATQRGGSGPQYF	TGTGCCAGCAGCGCAACTCAGCGGGGGGGGTCAGGTCCCCAGTACTTC
TRBV6-1	.	.	TRBJ1-1	CASSAVRGNTEAFF	TGTGCCAGCAGTGCTGTTCGGGGGAACACTGAAGCTTTCTTT
TRBV21-1	.	.	TRBJ2-7	CASSEAGMGSYEQYF	TGTGCCAGCAGCGAGGCGGGTATGGGCTCCTACGAGCAGTACTTC
TRBV7-2	TRBD2	few	TRBJ2-5	CASSPQTSGRLWETQYF	TGTGCCAGCAGCCCCCAGACTAGCGGGAGACTATGGGAGACCCAGTACTTC
TRBV7-9	TRBD1	.	TRBJ2-7	CASSLLDRGLRYF	TGTGCCAGCAGCTTATTAGACAGGGGGTTGAGGTACTTC
TRBV20-1	.	.	TRBJ2-3	CSKRRTEGTDTQYF	TGCAGTAAACGACGGACCGAGGGCACAGATACGCAGTATTTT
TRBV27	.	.	TRBJ2-3	CASRYMGGDSTDTQYF	TGTGCCAGCAGATACATGGGGGGTGATAGCACAGATACGCAGTATTTT
TRBV6-5	.	.	TRBJ2-7	CASSLGSDSYEQYF	TGTGCCAGCAGTTTAGGGTCCGATTCCTACGAGCAGTACTTC
TRBV2	.	.	TRBJ1-1	CASSKQVTEAFF	TGTGCCAGCAGTAAACAGGTCACTGAAGCTTTCTTT
TRBV19	TRBD2	.	TRBJ2-7	CASSRGTSGSLFEQYF	TGTGCCAGTAGTAGGGGGACTAGCGGGAGTTTATTCGAGCAGTACTTC
TRBV20-1	.	few	TRBJ1-2	CSASNPGAEGYTF	TGCAGTGCTAGTAACCCGGGGGCGGAGGGCTACACCTTC
TRBV11-2	TRBD1	.	TRBJ2-7	CASSSTLQGSNSYEQYF	TGTGCCAGCAGCTCAACTTTACAGGGGAGCAACTCCTACGAGCAGTACTTC
TRBV5-1	TRBD2	.	TRBJ2-7	CASRVTTSRNYEQYF	TGCGCCAGCAGGGTAACGACTAGCCGAAACTACGAGCAGTACTTC
TRBV7-2	TRBD1	.	TRBJ1-2	CASSLDRGGYGYTF	TGTGCCAGCAGCTTAGACAGGGGAGGATATGGCTACACCTTC
TRBV14	.	once	TRBJ1-2	CASSQDLQENYGYTF	TGTGCCAGCAGCCAAGATTTACAGGAGAACTATGGCTACACCTTC
TRBV7-6	TRBD1	few	TRBJ1-5	CASSPETGVNQPQHF	TGTGCCAGCAGCCCCGAGACAGGGGTCAATCAGCCCCAGCATTTT
TRBV7-8	TRBD1	once	TRBJ1-2	CASSGWTGVSYGYTF	TGTGCCAGCAGCGGTTGGACAGGGGTGTCATATGGCTACACCTTC
TRBV7-9	TRBD2	.	TRBJ2-1	CASSLALAASYNEQFF	TGTGCCAGCAGCTTAGCACTAGCGGCCTCCTACAATGAGCAGTTCTTC
TRBV7-2	TRBD1	few	TRBJ1-2	CASSFDRGMGYGYTF	TGTGCCAGCAGCTTCGACAGGGGGATGGGGTATGGCTACACCTTC
TRBV6-1	.	.	TRBJ1-5	CASILNVNQPQHF	TGTGCCAGCATACTTAACGTCAATCAGCCCCAGCATTTT
TRBV5-1	TRBD2	once	TRBJ2-1	CASSFVAGASNEQFF	TGCGCCAGCAGCTTTGTAGCGGGAGCCTCCAATGAGCAGTTCTTC
TRBV7-2	.	.	TRBJ2-3	CASSLQGLGAQDTQYF	TGTGCCAGCAGCCTCCAGGGTCTGGGGGCGCAGGATACGCAGTATTTT
TRBV20-1	.	.	TRBJ1-2	CSAKTVGGGGYGYTF	TGCAGTGCAAAAACAGTCGGGGGCGGCGGCTATGGCTACACCTTC
TRBV20-1	.	few	TRBJ1-5	CSARADRNQPQHF	TGCAGTGCTAGAGCGGACAGAAATCAGCCCCAGCATTTT
TRBV7-2	.	.	TRBJ2-1	CASSRGGQGLEQFF	TGTGCCAGCAGCCGTGGGGGCCAGGGTCTTGAGCAGTTCTTC
TRBV6-5	.	.	TRBJ1-1	CASSYGRGRNTEAFF	TGTGCCAGCAGTTACGGTCGGGGTCGGAACACTGAAGCTTTCTTT